This TCR beta chain was identified in a study of blood T cell repertoires in COVID-19. There are 16 residues in the CDR3. Trimming stripped 5 bases from V and 3 bases from J, with 18 bases between. Per germline, CDR1 LNHDA and CDR2 SQIVND (reference sequence). In the study's own analysis: Reference gene primers were amplified, and this amplification served to estimate nucleated cell counts. The repertoire was sequenced with immunoSEQ multiplex PCR; TCRdb's copy has only in-frame clones and lacks some. The DNA was the basis for D and trimming; V, J and clone size are from that table. The table includes about 200,000 clones, around 83% detected once.

The sequencing input was peripheral blood. The chain couples TRBV19 to TRBJ2-3, with a tentative D call TRBD2 (5 bases). The origin of this receptor is a human donor in a cohort sampled during active COVID-19. CDR3 protein: CASSSQTKALTDTQYF. The CDR3 DNA is TGTGCCAGTAGTTCCCAGACTAAGGCCCTAACAGATACGCAGTATTTT.